These T cell receptor beta chains were read from a single sample in a study of post-analysis software for immune sequencing data. MiXCR was run by TCRdb on the PCR reads, yielding one entry per CDR3 protein. This table has 750,000 to 950,000 distinct CDR3 sequences, about 50% appearing once. What was sequenced was blood. All receptors come from a girl aged 10-17 years with multiple sclerosis. The CDR3 runs from the conserved cysteine through the conserved F or W. The D gene is left open where the match is weak. Rows may omit the clone size; those that give it use once, few, many or a size class.

V gene	clone size	J gene	D gene	CDR3 DNA	CDR3 protein
TRBV29-1	-	TRBJ2-3	-	TGCAGCGTTGAAGAACGGCGAGTTAGCACAGATACGCAGTATTTT	CSVEERRVSTDTQYF
TRBV20-1	-	TRBJ2-1	TRBD2	TGCAGTGCCCCGCCCACTAGCGGGAGATACAATGAGCAGTTCTTC	CSAPPTSGRYNEQFF
TRBV20-1	-	TRBJ2-7	-	TGCAGTGCTATTGGGCAGGGAAAATACTACGAGCAGTACTTC	CSAIGQGKYYEQYF
TRBV5-1	-	TRBJ1-4	-	TGCGCCAGCAGCTTGGGGACATCCGCAACTAATGAAAAACTGTTTTTT	CASSLGTSATNEKLFF
TRBV5-5	-	TRBJ2-7	TRBD1	TGTGCCAGCAGCCCAAGGACAGGGGGGACCTACGAGCAGTACTTC	CASSPRTGGTYEQYF
TRBV7-2	once	TRBJ2-3	-	TGTGCCAGCAGCTTAGCGCGAGACCGAGCGCAGTATTTT	CASSLARDRAQYF
TRBV7-9	-	TRBJ2-7	-	TGTGCCAGCAGCTTCCTTATGACAGGTCTATCCCCCTACGAGCAGTACTTC	CASSFLMTGLSPYEQYF
TRBV29-1	many	TRBJ2-3	-	TGCAGCGTTGAGGATCAAGGTACGCAGTATTTT	CSVEDQGTQYF
TRBV7-9	few	TRBJ2-1	-	TGTGCCAGCAGCCAGACCCACAATGAGCAGTTCTTC	CASSQTHNEQFF
TRBV20-1	-	TRBJ1-1	-	TGCAGTGCTATTGGATCAGGGGTTACTGAAGCTTTCTTT	CSAIGSGVTEAFF
TRBV5-1	-	TRBJ2-7	TRBD1	TGCGCCAGCAGCTTGGAACCGGGACAGGTCTCCTACGAGCAGTACTTC	CASSLEPGQVSYEQYF
TRBV11-2	-	TRBJ1-1	-	TGTGCCAGCAGCTTACAAGCGAACACTGAAGCTTTCTTT	CASSLQANTEAFF
TRBV4-1	few	TRBJ2-1	-	TGCGCCAGCAGCCAAGATCTTACTGAGCAGTTCTTC	CASSQDLTEQFF
TRBV10-3	-	TRBJ1-2	-	TGTGCCATCATAGAAGAGACTAACTATGGCTACACCTTC	CAIIEETNYGYTF
TRBV20-1	-	TRBJ2-6	-	TGCAGTGCTAGACAGCAGCAGCCCTCTGGGGCCAACGTCCTGACTTTC	CSARQQQPSGANVLTF
TRBV7-2	-	TRBJ1-2	TRBD1	TGTGCCAGCAGCTTACCACAGGGGGTACGGGGCTATGGCTACACCTTC	CASSLPQGVRGYGYTF
TRBV29-1	few	TRBJ2-7	TRBD1	TGCAGCGCAGGACAGGGGTACGACGAGCAGTACTTC	CSAGQGYDEQYF
TRBV20-1	-	TRBJ2-1	TRBD2	TGCAGTGCTTTATTTAGCGGGGCTAACTCCTACAATGAGCAGTTCTTC	CSALFSGANSYNEQFF
TRBV20-1	-	TRBJ1-2	TRBD1	TGCAGTGCGGAAGGGCCCGCGGGACAGAACCTTAGCTATGGCTACACCTTC	CSAEGPAGQNLSYGYTF
TRBV29-1	-	TRBJ2-5	-	TGCAGCGTGGAGACTCACCAAGAGACCCAGTACTTC	CSVETHQETQYF
TRBV5-1	-	TRBJ2-1	-	TGCGCCAGCAGCCTCCGAGGAAAGCACAATGAGCAGTTCTTC	CASSLRGKHNEQFF
TRBV12-3/TRBV12-4	-	TRBJ2-1	-	TGTGCCGTAGCGGGACAGGCCTACAATGAGCAGTTCTTC	CAVAGQAYNEQFF
TRBV6-2/TRBV6-3	few	TRBJ1-5	TRBD1	TGTGCCAGCAGTTACCGAGACAGGGGAGATCAGCCCCAGCATTTT	CASSYRDRGDQPQHF
TRBV5-1	many	TRBJ2-7	TRBD2	TGTGCCAGCAGCTTAGGGACTAGCGGGGCCTACGAGCAGTACTTC	CASSLGTSGAYEQYF
TRBV5-1	few	TRBJ2-1	TRBD2	TGCGCCAGCAGCTTGGAATTGGCCGGGAGGGGGACCTACAATGAGCAGTTCTTC	CASSLELAGRGTYNEQFF
TRBV20-1	-	TRBJ2-3	-	TGCAGTGTACCAGGGGGGATTGGCACAGATACGCAGTATTTT	CSVPGGIGTDTQYF
TRBV5-1	-	TRBJ2-7	-	TGCGCCAGCGGGCCGGAGGGCCGATCCTACGAGCAGTACTTC	CASGPEGRSYEQYF
TRBV6-5	-	TRBJ1-2	-	TGTGCCAGCAGTTACTCCTTGGATGGACAGTATCCCCTGGGTGGCTACACCTTC	CASSYSLDGQYPLGGYTF
TRBV5-1	-	TRBJ2-7	-	TGCGCCAGCAGCTTGGCAAGTTTATACGAGCAGTACTTC	CASSLASLYEQYF
TRBV20-1	-	TRBJ2-1	-	TGCAGTGCTAGTAGGCGCGGGACCGTCTACAATGAGCAGTTCTTC	CSASRRGTVYNEQFF
TRBV29-1	-	TRBJ2-1	-	TGCAGCGTCGAGACTAGTTTCAATGAGCAGTTCTTC	CSVETSFNEQFF
TRBV7-9	-	TRBJ1-4	-	TGTGCCAGCAGCTTATCCGACGCAACTAATGAAAAACTGTTTTTT	CASSLSDATNEKLFF
TRBV7-2	-	TRBJ2-5	-	TGTGCCAGCAGCTTAACCCTAGGGGGTCGCTCCGGGTACGTGTACTTC	CASSLTLGGRSGYVYF